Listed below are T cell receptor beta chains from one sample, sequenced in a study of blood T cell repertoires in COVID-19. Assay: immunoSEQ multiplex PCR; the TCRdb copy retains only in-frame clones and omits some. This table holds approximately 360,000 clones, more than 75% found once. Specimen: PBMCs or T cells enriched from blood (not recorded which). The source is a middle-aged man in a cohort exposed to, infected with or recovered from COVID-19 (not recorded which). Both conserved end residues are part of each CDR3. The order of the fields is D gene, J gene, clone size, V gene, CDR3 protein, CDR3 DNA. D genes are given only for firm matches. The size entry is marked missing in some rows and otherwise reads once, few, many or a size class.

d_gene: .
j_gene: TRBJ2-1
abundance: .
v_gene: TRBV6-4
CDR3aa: CASSDFVRSGEQFF
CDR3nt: TGTGCCAGCAGTGACTTTGTTCGGTCGGGTGAGCAGTTCTTC

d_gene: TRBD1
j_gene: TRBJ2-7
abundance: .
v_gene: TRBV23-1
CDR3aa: CASSQSGARGLYEQYF
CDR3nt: TGCGCCAGCAGTCAATCTGGGGCCAGGGGGCTCTACGAGCAGTACTTC

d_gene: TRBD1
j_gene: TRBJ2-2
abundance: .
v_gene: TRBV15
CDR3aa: CATRGQGADTGELFF
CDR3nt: TGTGCCACCAGGGGACAGGGGGCTGACACCGGGGAGCTGTTTTTT

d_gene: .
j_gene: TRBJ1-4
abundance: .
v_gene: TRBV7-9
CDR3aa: CASSYLPGVGANEKLFF
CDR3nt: TGTGCCAGCAGCTACCTCCCCGGGGTTGGAGCTAATGAAAAACTGTTTTTT

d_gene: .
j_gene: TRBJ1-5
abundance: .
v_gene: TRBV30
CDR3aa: CAWSAGGRGNQPQHF
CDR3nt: TGTGCCTGGAGTGCGGGGGGGCGAGGCAATCAGCCCCAGCATTTT

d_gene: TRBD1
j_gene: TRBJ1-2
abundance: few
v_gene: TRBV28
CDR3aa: CASSTSDRGQGYTF
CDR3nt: TGTGCCAGCAGTACCTCGGACAGGGGGCAGGGCTACACCTTC

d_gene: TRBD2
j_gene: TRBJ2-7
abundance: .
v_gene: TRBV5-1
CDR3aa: CASSSVAGGAYEQYF
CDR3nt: TGCGCCAGCAGCTCCGTAGCGGGAGGGGCCTACGAGCAGTACTTC

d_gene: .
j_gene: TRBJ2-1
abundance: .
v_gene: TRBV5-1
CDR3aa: CASSLVGQPLGHEQFF
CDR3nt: TGCGCCAGCAGCTTGGTTGGACAGCCTTTAGGGCATGAGCAGTTCTTC

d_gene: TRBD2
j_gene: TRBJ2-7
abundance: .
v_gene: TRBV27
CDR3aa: CASSFTSGRVLKQYF
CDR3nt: TGTGCCAGCAGTTTCACTAGCGGGAGGGTCCTGAAGCAGTACTTC

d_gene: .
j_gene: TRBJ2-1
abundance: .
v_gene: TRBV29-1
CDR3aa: CSVEGGLAKYNEQFF
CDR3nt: TGCAGCGTTGAAGGAGGGCTAGCGAAATACAATGAGCAGTTCTTC

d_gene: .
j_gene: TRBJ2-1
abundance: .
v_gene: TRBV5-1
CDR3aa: CASSAARVSSYNEQFF
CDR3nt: TGCGCCAGCAGCGCGGCCAGGGTTAGCTCCTACAATGAGCAGTTCTTC

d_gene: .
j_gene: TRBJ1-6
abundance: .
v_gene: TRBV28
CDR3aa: CASSQQGSSPLHF
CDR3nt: TGTGCCAGCAGTCAGCAGGGTTCTTCACCCCTCCACTTT

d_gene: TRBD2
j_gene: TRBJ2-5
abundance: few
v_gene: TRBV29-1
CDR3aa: CSVAGLEGGETQYF
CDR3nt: TGCAGCGTGGCGGGACTAGAAGGCGGCGAGACCCAGTACTTC

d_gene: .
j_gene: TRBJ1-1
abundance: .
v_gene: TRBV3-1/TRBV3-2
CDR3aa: CASSQDPSSVTEAFF
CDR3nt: TGTGCCAGCAGCCAAGATCCGAGTTCTGTCACTGAAGCTTTCTTT

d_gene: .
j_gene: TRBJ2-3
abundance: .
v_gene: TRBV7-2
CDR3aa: CASSSLGGPDTQYF
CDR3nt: TGTGCCAGCAGCTCACTCGGAGGCCCCGATACGCAGTATTTT

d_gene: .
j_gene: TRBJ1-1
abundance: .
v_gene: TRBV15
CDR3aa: CATSIRTQNTEAFF
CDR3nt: TGTGCCACCAGCATCCGTACACAGAACACTGAAGCTTTCTTT

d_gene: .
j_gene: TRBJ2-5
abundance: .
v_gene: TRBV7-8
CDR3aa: CASSSPLDRRETQYF
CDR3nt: TGTGCCAGCAGCTCGCCCCTAGACAGGCGGGAGACCCAGTACTTC

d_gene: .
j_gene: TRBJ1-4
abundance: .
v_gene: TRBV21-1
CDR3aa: CASSARPGDEKLFF
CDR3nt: TGTGCCAGCAGCGCGCGCCCAGGGGATGAAAAACTGTTTTTT

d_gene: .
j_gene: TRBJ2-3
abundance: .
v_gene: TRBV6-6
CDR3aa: CASRLTDTQYF
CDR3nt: TGTGCCAGCCGACTAACAGATACGCAGTATTTT

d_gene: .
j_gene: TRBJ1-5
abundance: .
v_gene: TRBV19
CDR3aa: CASSIVRADYSNQPQHF
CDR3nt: TGTGCCAGTAGTATAGTTAGGGCAGACTATAGCAATCAGCCCCAGCATTTT

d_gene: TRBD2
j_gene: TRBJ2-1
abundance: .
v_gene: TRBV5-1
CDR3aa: CASRPSGDNEQFF
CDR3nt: TGCGCCAGCAGGCCTAGCGGGGACAATGAGCAGTTCTTC

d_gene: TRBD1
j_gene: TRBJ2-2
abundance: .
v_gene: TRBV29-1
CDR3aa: CSVVRTGSNTGELFF
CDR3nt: TGCAGCGTTGTTAGGACAGGGTCAAACACCGGGGAGCTGTTTTTT

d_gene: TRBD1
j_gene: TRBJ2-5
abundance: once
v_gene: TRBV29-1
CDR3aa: CSVAGGLRETQYF
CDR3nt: TGCAGCGTTGCAGGGGGCCTCAGGGAGACCCAGTACTTC

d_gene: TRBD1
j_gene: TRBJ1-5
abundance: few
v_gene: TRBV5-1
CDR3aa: CASSTGTENQPQHF
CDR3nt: TGCGCCAGCAGCACCGGGACAGAAAATCAGCCCCAGCATTTT

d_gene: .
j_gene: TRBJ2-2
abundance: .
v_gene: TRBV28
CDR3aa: CASSRREAGELFF
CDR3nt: TGTGCCAGCAGCCGGAGGGAGGCCGGGGAGCTGTTTTTT

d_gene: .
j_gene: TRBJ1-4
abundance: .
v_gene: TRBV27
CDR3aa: CASSLSPVGRGEKLFF
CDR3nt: TGTGCCAGCAGTTTATCGCCGGTAGGGAGGGGCGAAAAACTGTTTTTT

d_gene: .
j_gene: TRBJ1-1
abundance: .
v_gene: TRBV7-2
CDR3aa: CASSEQTGYTEAFF
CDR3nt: TGTGCCAGCAGCGAACAAACAGGGTACACTGAAGCTTTCTTT

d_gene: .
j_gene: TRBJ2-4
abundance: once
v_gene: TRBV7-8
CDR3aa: CASSLRESTKNIQYF
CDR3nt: TGTGCCAGCAGCCTTCGGGAGTCGACCAAAAACATTCAGTACTTC

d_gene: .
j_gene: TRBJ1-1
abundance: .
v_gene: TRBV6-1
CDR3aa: CASSEGMVPNTEAFF
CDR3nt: TGTGCCAGCAGTGAAGGTATGGTCCCGAACACCGAAGCTTTCTTT

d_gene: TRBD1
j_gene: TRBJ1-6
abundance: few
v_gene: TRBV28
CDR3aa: CASSSLRGKRNSPLHF
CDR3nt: TGTGCCAGCAGTTCCCTCAGGGGGAAGCGGAATTCACCCCTCCACTTT

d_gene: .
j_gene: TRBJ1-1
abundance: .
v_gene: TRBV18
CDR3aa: CASSPREFKGRGTEAFF
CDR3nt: TGTGCCAGCTCACCCCGAGAGTTTAAGGGTAGGGGCACTGAAGCTTTCTTT

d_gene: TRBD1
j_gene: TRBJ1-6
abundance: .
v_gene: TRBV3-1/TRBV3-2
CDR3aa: CASSQVSRQGNSPLHF
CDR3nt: TGTGCCAGCAGCCAAGTTAGTAGACAGGGCAATTCACCCCTCCACTTT

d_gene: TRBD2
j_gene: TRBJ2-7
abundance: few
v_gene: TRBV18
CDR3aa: CASSPPGLADYEQYF
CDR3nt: TGTGCCAGCTCACCACCGGGACTAGCGGATTACGAGCAGTACTTC

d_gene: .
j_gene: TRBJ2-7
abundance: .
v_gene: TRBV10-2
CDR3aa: CASSEQGDYEQYF
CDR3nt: TGCGCCAGCAGTGAGCAAGGGGACTACGAGCAGTACTTC

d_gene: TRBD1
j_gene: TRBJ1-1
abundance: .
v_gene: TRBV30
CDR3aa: CAWSRMGQGTFF
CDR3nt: TGTGCCTGGAGTCGTATGGGACAGGGGACTTTCTTT

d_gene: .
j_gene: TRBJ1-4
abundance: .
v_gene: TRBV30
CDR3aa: CAWTGGVGEKLFF
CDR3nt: TGTGCCTGGACGGGGGGCGTCGGTGAAAAACTGTTTTTT

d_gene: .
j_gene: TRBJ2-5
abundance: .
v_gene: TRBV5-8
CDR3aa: CASSLTVGSGETQYF
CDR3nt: TGTGCCAGCAGCCTCACGGTGGGCAGCGGGGAGACCCAGTACTTC

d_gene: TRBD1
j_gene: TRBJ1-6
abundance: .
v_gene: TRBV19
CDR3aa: CASSPRSGTGGSPLHF
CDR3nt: TGTGCCAGTAGTCCCCGCTCCGGGACAGGGGGTTCACCCCTCCACTTT

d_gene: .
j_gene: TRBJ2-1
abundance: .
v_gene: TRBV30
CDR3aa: CAWDSGTSYNEQFF
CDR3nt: TGTGCCTGGGACAGCGGTACTTCCTACAATGAGCAGTTCTTC

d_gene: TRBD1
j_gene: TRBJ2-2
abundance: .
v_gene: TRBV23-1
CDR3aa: CASSQIRGTGKTGELFF
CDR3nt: TGCGCCAGCAGTCAAATAAGAGGGACAGGGAAAACCGGGGAGCTGTTTTTT

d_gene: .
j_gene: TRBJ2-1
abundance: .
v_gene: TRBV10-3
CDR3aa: CATGLLSYNEQFF
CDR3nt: TGTGCCACGGGACTTCTCTCCTACAATGAGCAGTTCTTC

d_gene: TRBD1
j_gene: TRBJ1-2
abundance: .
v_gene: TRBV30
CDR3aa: CAWRATGGAGYTF
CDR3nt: TGTGCCTGGAGAGCTACAGGGGGCGCTGGCTACACCTTC

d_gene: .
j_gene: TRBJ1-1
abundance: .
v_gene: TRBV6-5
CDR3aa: CASSSGRGNTEAFF
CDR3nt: TGTGCCAGCAGCTCAGGGAGGGGGAACACTGAAGCTTTCTTT

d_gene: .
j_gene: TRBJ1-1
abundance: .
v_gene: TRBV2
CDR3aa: CASSPDSPEAFF
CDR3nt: TGTGCCAGCAGTCCAGACAGCCCTGAAGCTTTCTTT

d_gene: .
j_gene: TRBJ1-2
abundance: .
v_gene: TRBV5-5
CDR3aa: CASSLVRGALDGYTF
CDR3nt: TGTGCCAGCAGCTTGGTTCGGGGGGCCTTGGATGGCTACACCTTC

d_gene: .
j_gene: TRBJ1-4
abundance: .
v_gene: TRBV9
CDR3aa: CASSVVPGEKLFF
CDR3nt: TGTGCCAGCAGCGTAGTACCGGGAGAAAAACTGTTTTTT

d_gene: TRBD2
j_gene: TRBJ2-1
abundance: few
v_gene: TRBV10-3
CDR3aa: CAISGIAGGFRFF
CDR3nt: TGTGCCATCAGTGGGATAGCGGGAGGATTTCGGTTCTTC

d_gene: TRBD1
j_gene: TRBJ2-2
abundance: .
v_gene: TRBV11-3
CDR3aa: CASSTNRGQNGELFF
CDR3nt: TGTGCCAGCAGCACTAACAGGGGGCAGAACGGGGAGCTGTTTTTT

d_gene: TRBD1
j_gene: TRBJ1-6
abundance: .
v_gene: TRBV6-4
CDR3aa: CASRSGTGDNSPLHF
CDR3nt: TGTGCCAGCCGGTCCGGGACAGGGGATAATTCACCCCTCCACTTT

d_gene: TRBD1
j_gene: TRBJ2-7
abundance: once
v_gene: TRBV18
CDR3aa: CASSSTGQGYEQYF
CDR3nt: TGTGCCAGCTCATCCACGGGACAGGGCTACGAGCAGTACTTC

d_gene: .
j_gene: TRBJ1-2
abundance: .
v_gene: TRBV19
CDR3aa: CASSRPDLVNYGYTF
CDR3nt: TGTGCCAGTAGCCGTCCAGATCTAGTAAACTATGGCTACACCTTC

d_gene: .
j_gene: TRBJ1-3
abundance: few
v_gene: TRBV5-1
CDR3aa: CASSLETSSGNTIYF
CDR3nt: TGCGCCAGCAGCTTGGAAACGAGCTCTGGAAACACCATATATTTT

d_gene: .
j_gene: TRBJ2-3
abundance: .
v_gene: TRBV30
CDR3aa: CAWNPNRGGSTDTQYF
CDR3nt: TGTGCCTGGAACCCTAACCGTGGCGGTAGCACAGATACGCAGTATTTT

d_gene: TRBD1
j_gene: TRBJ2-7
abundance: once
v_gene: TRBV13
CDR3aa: CASSRRDRVYEQYF
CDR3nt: TGTGCCAGCAGCCGCCGGGACAGGGTTTACGAGCAGTACTTC

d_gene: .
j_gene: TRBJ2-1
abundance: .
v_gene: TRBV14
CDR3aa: CASSQGGSGILSYNEQFF
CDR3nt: TGTGCCAGCAGCCAAGGGGGTAGCGGTATCCTCTCCTACAATGAGCAGTTCTTC

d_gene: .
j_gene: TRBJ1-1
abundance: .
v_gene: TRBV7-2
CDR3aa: CASSQTGDGNTEAFF
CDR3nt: TGTGCCAGCAGCCAGACCGGGGATGGGAACACTGAAGCTTTCTTT

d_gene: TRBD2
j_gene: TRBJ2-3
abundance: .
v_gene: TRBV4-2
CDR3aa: CASSEGTSGVPTDTQYF
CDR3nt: TGTGCCAGCAGCGAAGGGACTAGCGGGGTACCCACAGATACGCAGTATTTT

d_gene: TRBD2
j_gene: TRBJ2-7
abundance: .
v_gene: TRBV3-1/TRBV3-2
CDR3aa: CASSRSPGLAGSYEQYF
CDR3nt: TGTGCCAGCAGCCGCAGCCCGGGACTAGCGGGCTCCTACGAGCAGTACTTC